The 2 T cell receptor beta chains below all came from one sample that was sequenced in a study of blood T cells in healthy people across ages. A second PCR, run for about 7 to 11 cycles, used a sample-barcoded 5' primer plus a J-beta primer mix. From the 5' RACE reads, TCRdb called clonotypes with MiXCR, one entry per CDR3 protein. Of hundreds of thousands of distinct CDR3 sequences listed, around 28% are singletons. Specimen: blood. Every receptor here comes from a woman older than 75 in good health.

This chain connects TRBV20-1 to TRBJ1-5; 9 bases agree with TRBD1. The ends lost 5 bases at V and 6 bases at J; junction bases unmatched: 5. The length of the CDR3 is 13 residues. Germline V lookup: CDR1 DFQATT, CDR2 SNEGSKA (reference sequence). Here the CDR3 DNA reads TGCAGTGCTCGGGACAGGGAGGGTCAGCCCCAGCATTTT. Protein product: CSARDREGQPQHF.

As concerns this clonotype: This clone may be a read error of a much larger clone one base away. V usage is TRBV12-3 or TRBV12-4 and J usage is TRBJ2-7; D might be TRBD1 (6 bases). The CDR3 length is 14 residues. Trimming shortened V by 3 bases and J by 6 bases, and 15 bases separated the two germline ends. The CDR3 DNA sequence: TGTGCCAGCAGTTTGGGCAGGGGAAGTGGCGAGCAGTACTTC. Translation gives CASSLGRGSGEQYF.